The source of this TCR beta chain is a study of regulatory T cells in long-lasting Graves disease. Background on the study: The study counted Graves' disease as persistent given over 5 years of antithyroid drugs and positive TSH receptor antibodies. Overall study findings and caveats: More public clonotypes were shared by persistent patients (about 2,700) than by new patients (approximately 1,000). TRBV28 was favored in persistent disease, as were TRBJ1-2 and TRBJ2-5. Owing to a sample size that was small, accuracy may have been reduced.

There are many counts of this clonotype. The antigen remains undetermined. Construction of the TCR beta libraries employed iRepertoire HTBI primers in conjunction with Arm-PCR of CDR3 regions. TCRdb ran MiXCR on the multiplex PCR reads and lists one entry per CDR3 protein. The sample records about 460,000 distinct CDR3 sequences, approximately 23% being singletons. With V trimmed by 6 bases and J by 1 base, 12 bases remained unmatched. The V gene's germline CDR1 is MDHEN and CDR2 SYDVKM. CDR3 size: 17 residues. Time point of the sample: persistent/refractory GD, antithyroid drugs over 5 years with positive TRAb. After RNA was extracted from PBMCs, the TCR library was made from it.

The chain is built from TRBV28 and TRBJ2-7; 10 bases agree with TRBD1. This TCR came from a female donor with Graves disease. The sample consisted of peripheral blood mononuclear cells (PBMCs), taken when the disease was refractory, from a patient treated with antithyroid drugs. The CDR3 DNA is TGTGCCAGCAGCAAGTTAGACAGGGGGCCCACTTCCTACGAGCAGTACTTC. Translation: CASSKLDRGPTSYEQYF.